This record looks at one TCR beta chain sequence and its context. Original data processing: Counts of nucleated cells, estimated from reference gene primer amplification, were obtained. The assay was immunoSEQ multiplex PCR, and TCRdb's table has in-frame clones only and misses some. V, J and clone size are taken as reported in that table, and D and trimming were inferred from the DNA itself. The sample shows 150,000 to 200,000 clones, 70% to 90% of them seen only once. The source of the sample is a study of blood T cell repertoires in COVID-19. Study details: The United States, Italy and Spain provided the acute and convalescent COVID-19 samples. In each case, the material was cDNA or gDNA derived from T cells, B-cell-depleted T cells, or PBMCs.

Seattle's enrolled individuals joined amid active infection and were then monitored longitudinally. Germline V gene sequence: CDR1 GTSNPN, CDR2 SVGIG (reference sequence). Unmatched junction bases numbered 9, after V lost 3 bases and J lost 6 bases. This CDR3 contains 15 residues. The sample taken for sequencing was peripheral blood. This sequence was found in a woman aged 80 or over with COVID-19, enrolled during active disease. V usage is TRBV30 and J usage is TRBJ1-5; TRBD1 agrees at 9 bases. The CDR3 here is CAWRPRDRAGQPQHF. In nucleotides, the CDR3 is TGTGCCTGGAGACCGCGGGACAGGGCAGGTCAGCCCCAGCATTTT.